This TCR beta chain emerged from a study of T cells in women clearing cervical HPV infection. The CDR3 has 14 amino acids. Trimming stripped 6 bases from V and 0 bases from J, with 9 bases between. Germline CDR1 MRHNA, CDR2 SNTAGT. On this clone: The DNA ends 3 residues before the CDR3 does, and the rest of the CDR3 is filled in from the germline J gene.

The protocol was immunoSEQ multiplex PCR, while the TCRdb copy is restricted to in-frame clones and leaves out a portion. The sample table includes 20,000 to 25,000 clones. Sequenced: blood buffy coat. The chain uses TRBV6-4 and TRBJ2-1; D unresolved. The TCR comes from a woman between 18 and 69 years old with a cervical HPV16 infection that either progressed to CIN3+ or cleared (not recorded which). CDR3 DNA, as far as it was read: TGTGCCAGCAGCGTAGAGAGCTCCTACAATGAG. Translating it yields CASSVESSYNE. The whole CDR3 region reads CASSVESSYNEQFF.